This T cell receptor beta chain was captured by sequencing in a study of siplizumab effects on memory and regulatory T cells. Findings and caveats of the study: The suppressive capacity of proliferating Tregs from siplizumab cultures remained unconfirmed. Naive T cell populations appeared to exhibit greater diversity than memory cells and appeared to be major alloresponse contributors. An assignable naive or memory phenotype was lacking in roughly 75-96% of proliferating CD4+ or CD8+ clones.

TCRdb's table, derived via immunoSEQ multiplex PCR, lists solely in-frame clones and lacks some. The sample includes some 100,000 clones, under 95% of them seen just once. Germline assignment: CDR1 LNHNV and CDR2 YYDKDF (reference sequence). The CDR3 length is 15 residues. V gave up 0 bases and J gave up 4 bases; unmatched junction bases: 3. On this clone: No antigen is known for it.

Sequencing used CD8+ T cells sorted from blood. The TCR originated in a human donor in good health. V and J are TRBV15 and TRBJ2-3; 8 nucleotides match TRBD1. The CDR3 nucleotides read TGTGCCACCAGCAGAGACCGACAGGGGCCAGATACGCAGTATTTT. Protein sequence: CATSRDRQGPDTQYF.